The 9 T cell receptor beta chains in this list originate from one sample, sequenced in a study of CD8+ T cells in alopecia areata. Reverse transcription of extracted RNA yielded cDNA, which provided the sequencing template. TCRdb's copy holds only in-frame clones and misses some; the assay was immunoSEQ multiplex PCR. The table shows 150,000 or so clones, with roughly 48% occurring only once. Sequencing was done on a sample of CD4+ T cells sorted from blood. These TCRs come from a human donor with alopecia areata.

The chain recombines TRBV2 with TRBJ1-1; the match to TRBD1 covers 7 bases. V dropped 5 bases and J dropped 1; count of bases not matched to a gene: 7. This CDR3 comprises 15 residues. CDR1 and CDR2 from the germline V gene are SNHLY and FYNNEI. The CDR3 DNA sequence: TGTGCCAGCAGTTCACCGGGACAGCAGAACACTGAAGCTTTCTTT. Translating gives CASSSPGQQNTEAFF.

The chain recombines TRBV29-1 with TRBJ1-2, with a possible D match to TRBD1 (5 bases). V lost 6 bases and J lost 6, with 11 bases in between. The CDR3 runs 11 residues. Germline-derived CDR1 and CDR2 are SQVTM and ANQGSEA. CDR3 sequence (DNA): TGCAGCGTGGGGGGAGGTAATGGCTACACCTTC. Residues: CSVGGGNGYTF.

This clone was seen only a few times. V gene TRBV15 combines with J gene TRBJ2-1; D unclear. This CDR3 region has 16 residues. Trimming removed 0 bases from V and 0 bases from J, with 9 bases in between. The germline V gene has CDR1 LNHNV and CDR2 YYDKDF (reference sequence). CDR3 loop: CATSRDLRNSYNEQFF. The CDR3, as DNA: TGTGCCACCAGCAGAGATCTGCGGAACTCCTACAATGAGCAGTTCTTC.

This clone turned up a few times. This chain joins TRBV29-1 and TRBJ2-1; TRBD2 matches 11 bases. Germline V CDR1 and CDR2: SQVTM, ANQGSEA. V gave up 3 bases and J gave up 7 bases; unmatched junction bases: 2. This CDR3 contains 13 residues. This chain's CDR3 is CSVDTSGRNEQFF. Written as DNA, the CDR3 is TGCAGCGTTGACACTAGCGGGAGAAATGAGCAGTTCTTC.

The chain has TRBV23-1 and TRBJ2-1; D is possibly TRBD2 (5 bases). TRBV23-1 is classed as an ORF, of uncertain function. V lost 0 bases to trimming and J lost 1 base, with 7 bases between them. The CDR3 extends over 15 amino acids. In DNA, the CDR3 is TGCGCCAGCAGTCAATCGAGGGCATCCTACAATGAGCAGTTCTTC. Translated: CASSQSRASYNEQFF.

This clone has a handful of counts. The chain combines TRBV7-9 with TRBJ1-4; no firm D call. The CDR3 spans 11 residues. Germline CDR1 reads SEHNR; CDR2 reads FQNEAQ (reference sequence). Trimming removed 4 bases from V and 7 bases from J, with 4 bases in between. CDR3 in DNA: TGTGCCAGCAGCTCAAGTGAAAAACTGTTTTTT. It specifies CASSSSEKLFF.

In its sample, this clone was seen once. This rearrangement joins TRBV30 to TRBJ1-4; 7 bases fit TRBD1. CDR3 size: 15 residues. The germline CDR1 and CDR2 sequences are GTSNPN and SVGIG (reference sequence). With 5 bases clipped from V and 5 bases from J, the junction kept 11 bases outside the gene matches. Here the CDR3 reads CAWCTLGTANEKLFF. Here the CDR3 DNA reads TGTGCCTGGTGTACACTGGGGACAGCGAATGAAAAACTGTTTTTT. The whole variable domain, filled in from reference TRBV30 and TRBJ1-4, reads SQTIHQWPATLVQPVGSPLSLECTVEGTSNPNLYWYRQAAGRGLQLLFYSVGIGQISSEVPQNLSASRPQDRQFILSSKKLLLSDSGFYLCAWCTLGTANEKLFFGSGTQLSVL.

This clone was seen more than once but under ten times. The CDR3 here is CASSPDPIADTQYF. In DNA, the CDR3 is TGTGCCAGCTCACCTGACCCCATTGCAGATACGCAGTATTTT. This rearrangement joins TRBV18 to TRBJ2-3, with unresolved D. V was cut by 3 bases and J by 4 bases, with 11 bases left in between. The CDR3 extends over 14 amino acids. Germline V gene sequence: CDR1 KGHSH, CDR2 LQKENI.

The chain combines TRBV15 with TRBJ2-5; D gene uncertain. The germline CDR1 and CDR2 sequences are LNHNV and YYDKDF (reference sequence). With 4 bases removed from V and 2 bases from J, the gap between germline ends came to 11 bases. This CDR3 is built from 14 residues. The CDR3 DNA sequence: TGTGCCACCAGCAACCCCCGGCCACAAGAGACCCAGTACTTC. Translation: CATSNPRPQETQYF.